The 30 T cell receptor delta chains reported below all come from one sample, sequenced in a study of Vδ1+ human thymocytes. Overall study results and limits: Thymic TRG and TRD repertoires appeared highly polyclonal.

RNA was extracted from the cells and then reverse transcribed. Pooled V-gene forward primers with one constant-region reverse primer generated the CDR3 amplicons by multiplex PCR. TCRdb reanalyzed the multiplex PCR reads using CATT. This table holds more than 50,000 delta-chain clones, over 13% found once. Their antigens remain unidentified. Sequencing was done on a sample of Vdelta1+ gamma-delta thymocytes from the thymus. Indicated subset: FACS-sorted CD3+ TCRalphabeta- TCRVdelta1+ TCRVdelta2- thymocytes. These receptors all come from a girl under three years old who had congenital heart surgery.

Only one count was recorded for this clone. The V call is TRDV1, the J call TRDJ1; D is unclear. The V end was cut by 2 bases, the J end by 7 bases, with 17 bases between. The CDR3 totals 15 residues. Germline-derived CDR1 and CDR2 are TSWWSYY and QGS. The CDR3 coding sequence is TGTGCTCTTGGGGAATTACCGAAGACTTATGGTAAACTCATCTTT. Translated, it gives CALGELPKTYGKLIF.

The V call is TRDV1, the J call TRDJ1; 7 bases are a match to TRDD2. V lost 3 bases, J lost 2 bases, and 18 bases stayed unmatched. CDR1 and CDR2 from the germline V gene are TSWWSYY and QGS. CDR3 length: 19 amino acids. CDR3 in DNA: TGTGCTCTTGGGGACCCTACCCTTTCCTACGCAAAGGGGACCGATAAACTCATCTTT. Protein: CALGDPTLSYAKGTDKLIF.

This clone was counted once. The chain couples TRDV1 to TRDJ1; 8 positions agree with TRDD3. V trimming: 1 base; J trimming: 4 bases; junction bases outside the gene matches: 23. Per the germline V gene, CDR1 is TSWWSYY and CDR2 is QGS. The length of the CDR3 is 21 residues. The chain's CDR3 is CALGEPLRERAGGGGDDKLIF. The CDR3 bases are TGTGCTCTTGGGGAACCCCTACGTGAGCGGGCTGGGGGAGGTGGCGACGATAAACTCATCTTT.

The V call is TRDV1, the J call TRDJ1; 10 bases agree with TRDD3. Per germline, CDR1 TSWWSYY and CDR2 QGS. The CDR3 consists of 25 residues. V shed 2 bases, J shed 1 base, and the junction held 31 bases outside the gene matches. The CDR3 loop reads CALGEWISYASGDTAPAGCTDKLIF. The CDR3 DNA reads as TGTGCTCTTGGGGAATGGATATCCTACGCATCGGGGGATACGGCCCCCGCCGGGTGCACCGATAAACTCATCTTT.

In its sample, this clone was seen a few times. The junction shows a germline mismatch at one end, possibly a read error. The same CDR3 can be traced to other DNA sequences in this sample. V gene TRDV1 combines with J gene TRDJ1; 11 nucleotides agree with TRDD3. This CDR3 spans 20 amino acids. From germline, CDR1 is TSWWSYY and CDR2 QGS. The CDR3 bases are TGTGCTCTTGGGGAACTTACCTGGGGGATACCGATCAGTCAAACCGATAAGCTCATCTTT. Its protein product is CALGELTWGIPISQTDKLIF.

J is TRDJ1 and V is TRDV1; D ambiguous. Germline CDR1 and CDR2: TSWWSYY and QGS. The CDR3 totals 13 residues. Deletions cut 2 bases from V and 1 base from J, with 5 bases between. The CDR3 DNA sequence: TGTGCTCTTGGGGAAAGTCGCACCGATAAACTCATCTTT. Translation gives CALGESRTDKLIF.

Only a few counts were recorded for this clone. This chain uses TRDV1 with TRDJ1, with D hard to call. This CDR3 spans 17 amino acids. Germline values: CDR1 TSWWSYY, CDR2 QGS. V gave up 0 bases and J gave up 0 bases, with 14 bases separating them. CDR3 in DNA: TGTGCTCTTGGGGAACTATCAATTTCGCGGGACACCGATAAACTCATCTTT. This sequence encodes CALGELSISRDTDKLIF.

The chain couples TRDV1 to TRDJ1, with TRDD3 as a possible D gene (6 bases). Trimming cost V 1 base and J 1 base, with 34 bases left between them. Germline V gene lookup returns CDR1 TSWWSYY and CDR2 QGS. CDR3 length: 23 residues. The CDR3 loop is CALGEPPNGPLGYVNLCTDKLIF. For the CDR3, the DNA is TGTGCTCTTGGGGAACCACCCAATGGCCCGCTGGGGTACGTTAATTTGTGCACCGATAAACTCATCTTT.

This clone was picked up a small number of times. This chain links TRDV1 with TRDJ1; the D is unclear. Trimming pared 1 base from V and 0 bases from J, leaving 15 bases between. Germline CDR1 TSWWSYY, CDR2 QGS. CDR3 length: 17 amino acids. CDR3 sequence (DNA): TGTGCTCTTGGGGAACCCCCGAGGTTTGAGTACACCGATAAACTCATCTTT. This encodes CALGEPPRFEYTDKLIF.

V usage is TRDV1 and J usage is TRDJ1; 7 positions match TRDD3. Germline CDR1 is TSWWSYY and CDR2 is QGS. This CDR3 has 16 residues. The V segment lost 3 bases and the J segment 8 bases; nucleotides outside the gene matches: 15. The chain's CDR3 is CALGDPRGHWGQKLIF. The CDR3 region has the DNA TGTGCTCTTGGGGACCCCCGGGGGCACTGGGGACAGAAACTCATCTTT.

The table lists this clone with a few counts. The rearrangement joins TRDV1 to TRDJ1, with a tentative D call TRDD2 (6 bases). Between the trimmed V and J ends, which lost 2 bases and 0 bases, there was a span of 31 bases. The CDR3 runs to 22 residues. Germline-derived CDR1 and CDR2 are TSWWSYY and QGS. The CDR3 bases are TGTGCTCTTGGGGAAGTCCTCCGGGACTCCTACTGGATGGGTCTTAACACCGATAAACTCATCTTT. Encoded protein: CALGEVLRDSYWMGLNTDKLIF.

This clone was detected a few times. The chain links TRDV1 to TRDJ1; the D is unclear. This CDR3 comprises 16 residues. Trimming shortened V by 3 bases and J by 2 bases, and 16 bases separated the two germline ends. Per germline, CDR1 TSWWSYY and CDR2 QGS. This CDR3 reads CALGEFNRRSTDKLIF. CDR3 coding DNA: TGTGCTCTTGGGGAGTTTAATCGGAGGAGTACCGATAAACTCATCTTT.

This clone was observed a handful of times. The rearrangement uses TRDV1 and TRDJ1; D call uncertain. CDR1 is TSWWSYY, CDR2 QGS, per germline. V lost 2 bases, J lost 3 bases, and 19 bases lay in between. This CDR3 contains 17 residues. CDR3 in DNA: TGTGCTCTTGGGGAAGGGGTAGGGCCTCTCCGTCCCGATAAACTCATCTTT. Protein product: CALGEGVGPLRPDKLIF.

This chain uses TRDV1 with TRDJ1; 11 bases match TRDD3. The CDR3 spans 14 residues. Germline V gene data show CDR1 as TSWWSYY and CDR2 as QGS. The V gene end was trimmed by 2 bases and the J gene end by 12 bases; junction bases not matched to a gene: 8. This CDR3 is CALGEIQYWGIFIF. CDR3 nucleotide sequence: TGTGCTCTTGGGGAAATCCAGTACTGGGGGATATTCATCTTT.

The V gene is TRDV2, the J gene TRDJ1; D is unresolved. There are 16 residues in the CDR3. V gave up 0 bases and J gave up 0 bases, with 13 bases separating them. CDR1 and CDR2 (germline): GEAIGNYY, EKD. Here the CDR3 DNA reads TGTGCCTGTGACACCGCCTCGCCCATTAACACCGATAAACTCATCTTT. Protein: CACDTASPINTDKLIF.

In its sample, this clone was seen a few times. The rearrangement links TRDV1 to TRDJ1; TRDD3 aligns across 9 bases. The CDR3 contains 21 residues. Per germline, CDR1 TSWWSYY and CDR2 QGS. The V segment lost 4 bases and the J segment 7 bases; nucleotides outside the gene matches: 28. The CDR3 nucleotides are TGTGCTCTTGGGGGCTGGAAATTCCTTTGGGGATCTGTGGGGGATAGTTCTAAACTCATCTTT. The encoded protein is CALGGWKFLWGSVGDSSKLIF.

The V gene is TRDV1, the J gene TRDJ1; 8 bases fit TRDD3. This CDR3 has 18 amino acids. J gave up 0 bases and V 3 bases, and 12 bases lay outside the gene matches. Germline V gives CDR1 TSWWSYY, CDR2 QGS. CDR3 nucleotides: TGTGCTCTTGGGGAGTTCCTGGGGGACCCTCCTTACACCGATAAACTCATCTTT. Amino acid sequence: CALGEFLGDPPYTDKLIF.

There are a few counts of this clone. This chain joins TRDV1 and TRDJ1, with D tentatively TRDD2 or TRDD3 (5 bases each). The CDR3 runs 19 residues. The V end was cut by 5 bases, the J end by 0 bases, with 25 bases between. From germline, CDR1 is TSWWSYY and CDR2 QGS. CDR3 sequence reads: CALGNPPLASLGDTDKLIF. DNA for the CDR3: TGTGCTCTTGGGAACCCCCCTCTGGCTTCCCTTGGGGACACCGATAAACTCATCTTT.

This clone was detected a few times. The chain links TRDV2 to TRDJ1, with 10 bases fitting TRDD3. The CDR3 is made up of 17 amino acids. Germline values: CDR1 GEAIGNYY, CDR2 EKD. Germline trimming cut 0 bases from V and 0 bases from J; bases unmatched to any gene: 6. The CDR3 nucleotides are TGTGCCTGTGACACCTTATCTACTGGGGGATACACCGATAAACTCATCTTT. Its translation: CACDTLSTGGYTDKLIF.

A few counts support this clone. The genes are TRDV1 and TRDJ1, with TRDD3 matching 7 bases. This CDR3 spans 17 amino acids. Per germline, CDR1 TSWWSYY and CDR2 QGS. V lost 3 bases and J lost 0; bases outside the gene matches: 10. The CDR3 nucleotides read TGTGCTCTTGGGGACTTTTGTCAGGGGATAAACACCGATAAACTCATCTTT. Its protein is CALGDFCQGINTDKLIF.

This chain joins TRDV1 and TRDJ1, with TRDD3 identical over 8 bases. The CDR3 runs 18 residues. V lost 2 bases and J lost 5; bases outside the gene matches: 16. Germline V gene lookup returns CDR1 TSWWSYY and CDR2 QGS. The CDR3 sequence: CALGEGRYWGSSEDKLIF. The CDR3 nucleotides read TGTGCTCTTGGGGAAGGACGGTACTGGGGGTCCTCTGAGGATAAACTCATCTTT.

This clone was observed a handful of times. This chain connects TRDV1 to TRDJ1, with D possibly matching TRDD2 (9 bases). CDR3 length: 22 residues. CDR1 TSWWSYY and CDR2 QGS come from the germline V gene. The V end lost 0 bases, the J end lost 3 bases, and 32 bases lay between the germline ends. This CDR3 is CALGELRGLPTNVGDWPDKLIF. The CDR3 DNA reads TGTGCTCTTGGGGAACTAAGGGGCCTTCCTACTAATGTGGGGGATTGGCCCGATAAACTCATCTTT.

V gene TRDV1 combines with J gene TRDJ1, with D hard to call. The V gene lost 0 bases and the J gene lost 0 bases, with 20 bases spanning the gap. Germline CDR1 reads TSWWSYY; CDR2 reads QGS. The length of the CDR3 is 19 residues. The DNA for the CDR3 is TGTGCTCTTGGGGAACTGGTGAGGGCGCCTCTTTTACACACCGATAAACTCATCTTT. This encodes CALGELVRAPLLHTDKLIF.

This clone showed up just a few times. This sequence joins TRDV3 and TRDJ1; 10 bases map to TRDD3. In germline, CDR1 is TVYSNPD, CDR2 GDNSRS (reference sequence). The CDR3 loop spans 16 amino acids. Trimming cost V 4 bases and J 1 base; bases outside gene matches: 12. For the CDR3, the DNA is TGTGCCTCCTGTATTCAGGGGGATACGGTCACCGATAAACTCATCTTT. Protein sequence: CASCIQGDTVTDKLIF.

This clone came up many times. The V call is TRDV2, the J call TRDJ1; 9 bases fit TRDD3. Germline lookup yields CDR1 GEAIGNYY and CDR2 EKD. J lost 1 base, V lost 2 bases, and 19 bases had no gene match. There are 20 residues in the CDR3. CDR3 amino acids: CACDKYEAVLGDGFTDKLIF. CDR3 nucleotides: TGTGCCTGTGACAAATACGAGGCAGTCCTGGGGGATGGTTTCACCGATAAACTCATCTTT.

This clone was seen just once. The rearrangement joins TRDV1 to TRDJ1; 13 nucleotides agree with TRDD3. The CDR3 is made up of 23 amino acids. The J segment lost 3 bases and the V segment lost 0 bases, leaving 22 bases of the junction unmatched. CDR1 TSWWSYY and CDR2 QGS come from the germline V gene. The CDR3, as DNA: TGTGCTCTTGGGGAACTCGCTTTGCCAGTCCCCAACTGGGGGATACGAGGAGCCGATAAACTCATCTTT. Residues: CALGELALPVPNWGIRGADKLIF.

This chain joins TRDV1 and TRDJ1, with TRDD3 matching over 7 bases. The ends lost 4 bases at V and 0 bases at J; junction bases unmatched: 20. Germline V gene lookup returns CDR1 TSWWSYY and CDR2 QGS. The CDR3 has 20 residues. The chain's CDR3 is CALGVHPKVHLGAYTDKLIF. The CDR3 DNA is TGTGCTCTTGGGGTCCATCCTAAAGTCCACCTGGGGGCCTACACCGATAAACTCATCTTT.

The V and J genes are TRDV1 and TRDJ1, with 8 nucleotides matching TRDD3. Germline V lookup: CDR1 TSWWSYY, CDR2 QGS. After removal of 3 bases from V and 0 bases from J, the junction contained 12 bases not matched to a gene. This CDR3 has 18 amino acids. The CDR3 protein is CALGDEMGDSPYTDKLIF. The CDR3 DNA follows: TGTGCTCTTGGGGACGAGATGGGGGATTCTCCGTACACCGATAAACTCATCTTT.

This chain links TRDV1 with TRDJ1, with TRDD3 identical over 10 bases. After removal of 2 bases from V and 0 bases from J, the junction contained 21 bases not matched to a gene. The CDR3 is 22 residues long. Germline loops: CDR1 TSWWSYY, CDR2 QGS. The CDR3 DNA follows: TGTGCTCTTGGGGAAGGAAACCCCAATTCCGTACTGGGGGATGAGTACACCGATAAACTCATCTTT. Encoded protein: CALGEGNPNSVLGDEYTDKLIF.

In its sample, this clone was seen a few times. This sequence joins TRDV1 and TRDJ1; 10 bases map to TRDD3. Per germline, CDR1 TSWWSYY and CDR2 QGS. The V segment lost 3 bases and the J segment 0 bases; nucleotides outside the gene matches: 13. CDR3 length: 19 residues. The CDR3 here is CALGEASHWGILYTDKLIF. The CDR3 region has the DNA TGTGCTCTTGGGGAGGCTTCCCACTGGGGGATCCTGTACACCGATAAACTCATCTTT.